This TCR beta chain originates from a study of T cells in tuberculosis. About the study: CD1B tetramers identified T cells specific for mycobacterial lipid GMM. IGRA-negative adolescents, IGRA-positive adolescents with latent tuberculosis and adults with active tuberculosis formed this South African cohort.

TCRdb's table, derived via immunoSEQ multiplex PCR, lists solely in-frame clones and lacks some. The sample records about 29,000 clones, 93% being singletons. Latent tuberculosis screening used tuberculin skin test and IGRA at entry. Study findings and constraints: Using the GMM-specific repertoire gave about 86% accuracy versus about 64% with motifs.

After removal of 3 bases from V and 5 bases from J, the junction contained 4 bases not matched to a gene. Germline V gives CDR1 SQVTM, CDR2 ANQGSEA. The CDR3 is made up of 13 amino acids. Concerning this clone: Its antigen is currently unknown.

The V and J genes are TRBV29-1 and TRBJ2-5, with 9 bases matching TRBD1. Sequenced sample: PBMCs. This receptor was identified in a donor aged 10-30 years with latent tuberculosis or without tuberculosis infection. CDR3 coding DNA: TGCAGCGTTGAGAGCGACAGGGGGGAGACCCAGTACTTC. This sequence encodes CSVESDRGETQYF.